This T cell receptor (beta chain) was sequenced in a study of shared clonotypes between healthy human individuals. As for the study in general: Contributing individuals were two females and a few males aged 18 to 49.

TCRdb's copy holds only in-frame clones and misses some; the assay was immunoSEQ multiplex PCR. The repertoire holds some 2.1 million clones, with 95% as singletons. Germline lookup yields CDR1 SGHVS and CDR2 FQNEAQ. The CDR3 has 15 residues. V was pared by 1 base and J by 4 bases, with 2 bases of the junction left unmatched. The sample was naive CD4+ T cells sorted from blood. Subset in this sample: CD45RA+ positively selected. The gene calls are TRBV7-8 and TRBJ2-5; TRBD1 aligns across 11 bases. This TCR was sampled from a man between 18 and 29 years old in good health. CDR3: CASSLDGTGGETQYF. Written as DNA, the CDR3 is TGTGCCAGCAGCTTAGATGGGACAGGGGGAGAGACCCAGTACTTC.